This TCR beta chain was documented in a study of OX40 agonist ivuxolimab in advanced cancers. Looking at the study overall: All patients had ivuxolimab intravenously every 2 weeks at 0.01 to 10 mg/kg.

Overall study findings and caveats: Dose levels from 0.1 to 3.0 mg/kg saw CD4+ and CD8+ blood T cells expand clonally by week 6. In general, CD8+ T cells held more expanded clones than CD4+ did, on average.

As to this clone: Its antigen is unknown.

V lost 1 base to trimming and J lost 8 bases, with 8 bases between them. Germline V gene lookup returns CDR1 LGHNA and CDR2 YNFKEQ. CDR3 length equals 12 residues. Data came from immunoSEQ multiplex PCR; TCRdb stores just in-frame clones and leaves some out. The sample includes under 80,000 clones, 86% of them seen just once. This chain connects TRBV4-2 to TRBJ1-2; D not resolved. The material was CD4+ or CD8+ T cells sorted from blood, obtained in a trial of the OX40 agonist ivuxolimab. The receptor was derived from an adult with an advanced solid tumor such as melanoma, head and neck, liver or kidney cancer. The CDR3 loop is CASSQGAGGYTF. The CDR3 coding sequence is TGTGCCAGCAGCCAAGGGGCGGGAGGCTACACCTTC.